The rows below give T cell receptor beta chains drawn from one sample of a study of lymphopenia after photon versus proton radiotherapy. Repertoires were generated with immunoSEQ multiplex PCR, while TCRdb's copy carries only in-frame clones and drops some. This table has 150,000 to 200,000 clones, 75% to 90% appearing once. The sequences come from peripheral blood, collected from a patient treated with photon-based radiotherapy. The receptors here all came from a man in his fifties or sixties with gastric cancer. Both conserved end residues are part of each CDR3. The order of the fields is V gene, clone size, D gene, J gene, CDR3 protein, CDR3 DNA. The D gene is left open where the match is weak. For some rows the clone size is stated as once, few or many, or as a class when expanded; others skip it.

TRBV10-1	few	.	TRBJ1-1	CASSLGGPGTEAFF	TGCGCCAGCAGTTTGGGGGGCCCTGGCACTGAAGCTTTCTTT
TRBV7-2	few	TRBD2	TRBJ2-7	CASRASGRYEQYF	TGTGCCAGCAGGGCTAGCGGGAGGTACGAGCAGTACTTC
TRBV5-1	.	TRBD1	TRBJ2-2	CASSFDRGRTGELFF	TGCGCCAGCAGCTTTGACAGGGGGCGCACCGGGGAGCTGTTTTTT
TRBV6-4	.	TRBD1	TRBJ1-5	CATRDSSNQPQHF	TGTGCCACCAGGGACAGTAGCAATCAGCCCCAGCATTTT
TRBV7-6	.	.	TRBJ1-2	CASSPAVANYGYTF	TGTGCCAGCAGCCCGGCCGTAGCTAACTATGGCTACACCTTC
TRBV28	.	.	TRBJ1-3	CASSLSYRGNTIYF	TGTGCCAGCAGTTTATCTTACCGGGGAAACACCATATATTTT
TRBV19	.	.	TRBJ1-1	CASTGGMNTEAFF	TGTGCCAGTACGGGAGGCATGAACACTGAAGCTTTCTTT
TRBV4-1	.	.	TRBJ1-1	CASSQLGPGLNTEAFF	TGCGCCAGCAGCCAACTAGGGCCGGGATTGAACACTGAAGCTTTCTTT
TRBV9	.	.	TRBJ2-7	CASPSTIGGYAYEQYF	TGTGCCAGCCCCTCCACGATTGGGGGCTATGCCTACGAGCAGTACTTC
TRBV29-1	few	TRBD1	TRBJ2-1	CSVEDNRGAYNEQFF	TGCAGCGTTGAAGATAACAGGGGAGCTTACAATGAGCAGTTCTTC
TRBV30	.	TRBD1	TRBJ1-1	CAWSPRDRGRMNTEAFF	TGTGCCTGGAGCCCTCGCGACAGGGGGCGCATGAACACTGAAGCTTTCTTT
TRBV7-9	.	TRBD1	TRBJ1-2	CASSVSPGQLDGYTF	TGTGCCAGCAGCGTAAGCCCGGGACAGTTGGATGGCTACACCTTC
TRBV29-1	.	TRBD2	TRBJ2-7	CSANTGLAGGRQREQYF	TGCAGCGCAAATACCGGACTAGCGGGAGGGCGTCAAAGGGAGCAGTACTTC
TRBV6-1	.	TRBD2	TRBJ2-7	CASSDTGLAAYEQYF	TGTGCCAGCAGCGATACGGGACTAGCGGCTTACGAGCAGTACTTC
TRBV4-3	.	.	TRBJ2-2	CASSQGFGELFF	TGCGCCAGCAGCCAAGGCTTCGGGGAGCTGTTTTTT
TRBV28	.	.	TRBJ2-7	CASSFPGYPYEQYF	TGTGCCAGCAGTTTCCCAGGGTATCCCTACGAGCAGTACTTC
TRBV2	.	TRBD1	TRBJ2-3	CASSSQGNTQYF	TGTGCCAGCAGTTCACAGGGGAATACGCAGTATTTT
TRBV30	.	.	TRBJ1-2	CAWTAVNGYTF	TGTGCCTGGACCGCCGTAAATGGCTACACCTTC
TRBV30	.	.	TRBJ1-2	CAWSVSGSKPTNYGYTF	TGTGCCTGGAGTGTCTCGGGCAGTAAACCTACTAACTATGGCTACACCTTC
TRBV30	.	TRBD1	TRBJ1-1	CAWSVDRGGRAFF	TGTGCCTGGAGTGTTGACAGGGGGGGACGTGCTTTCTTT
TRBV7-9	.	.	TRBJ2-2	CASSLGQDTGELFF	TGTGCCAGCAGCTTAGGGCAGGACACCGGGGAGCTGTTTTTT
TRBV5-1	.	.	TRBJ2-7	CASSPLARGYEQYF	TGCGCCAGCAGCCCTCTAGCGAGGGGCTACGAGCAGTACTTC
TRBV27	.	TRBD1	TRBJ1-4	CASKGIGGFEKLFF	TGTGCCAGCAAGGGTATAGGGGGCTTTGAAAAACTGTTTTTT
TRBV19	.	TRBD2	TRBJ2-1	CASSIFTSGHNEQFF	TGTGCCAGTAGTATCTTCACTAGCGGACACAATGAGCAGTTCTTC
TRBV4-2	.	TRBD2	TRBJ2-1	CASSQEGGRANEQFF	TGTGCCAGCAGCCAAGAGGGCGGGAGGGCCAATGAGCAGTTCTTC
TRBV4-2	.	.	TRBJ2-1	CAGSYLQRNNEQFF	TGTGCCGGGAGTTACCTACAGAGAAACAATGAGCAGTTCTTC
TRBV7-9	.	.	TRBJ1-1	CASSLGHYRVRVNTEAFF	TGTGCCAGCAGCTTAGGCCACTACAGGGTGCGGGTGAACACTGAAGCTTTCTTT
TRBV5-1	.	.	TRBJ2-7	CASSLDGRVVSYEQYF	TGCGCCAGCAGCTTGGATGGCAGGGTAGTCTCCTACGAGCAGTACTTC
TRBV5-4	.	.	TRBJ2-7	CASSLVGGPSYEQYF	TGTGCCAGCAGCTTAGTGGGAGGACCTTCCTACGAGCAGTACTTC
TRBV2	.	.	TRBJ1-5	CASSEGQGWQPQHF	TGTGCCAGCAGTGAGGGGCAGGGGTGGCAGCCCCAGCATTTT
TRBV5-4	.	.	TRBJ1-1	CASSRAGNTEAFF	TGTGCCAGCAGTCGTGCCGGGAACACTGAAGCTTTCTTT
TRBV5-1	.	.	TRBJ2-7	CASSFAGSYEQYF	TGCGCCAGCAGCTTCGCAGGGTCCTACGAGCAGTACTTC
TRBV19	.	.	TRBJ2-6	CASSISQVEANVLTF	TGTGCCAGTAGTATAAGCCAGGTCGAGGCCAACGTCCTGACTTTC
TRBV7-2	.	.	TRBJ1-1	CASRPGASTEAFF	TGTGCCAGCAGGCCGGGAGCTAGCACTGAAGCTTTCTTT
TRBV28	.	.	TRBJ1-5	CASSLWGRGGMNQPQHF	TGTGCCAGCAGTTTATGGGGGAGGGGAGGTATGAATCAGCCCCAGCATTTT
TRBV7-2	.	.	TRBJ2-2	CASSPVNRMNTGELFF	TGTGCCAGCAGCCCCGTCAACCGAATGAACACCGGGGAGCTGTTTTTT
TRBV19	.	.	TRBJ1-4	CASSIYGSTNEKLFF	TGTGCCAGTAGTATATACGGGTCTACTAATGAAAAACTGTTTTTT
TRBV5-1	.	.	TRBJ2-1	CASHFYNEQFF	TGCGCCAGCCACTTCTACAATGAGCAGTTCTTC
TRBV21-1	.	.	TRBJ2-5	CASSKEAVKGETQYF	TGTGCCAGCAGCAAAGAAGCGGTAAAGGGAGAGACCCAGTACTTC
TRBV28	.	.	TRBJ1-4	CASSSSVFRLFF	TGTGCCAGCAGTTCATCCGTGTTCCGGCTGTTTTTT
TRBV21-1	.	.	TRBJ2-4	CASTGIAGENIQYF	TGTGCCAGCACCGGGATAGCGGGAGAAAACATTCAGTACTTC
TRBV7-6	.	.	TRBJ2-7	CASSLGVGKQYF	TGTGCCAGCAGCTTAGGTGTGGGGAAGCAGTACTTC
TRBV9	.	TRBD2	TRBJ2-7	CASSVAPLAGREQYF	TGTGCCAGCAGCGTAGCCCCACTAGCGGGTCGCGAGCAGTACTTC
TRBV28	.	.	TRBJ2-7	CASSLVATSSYEQYF	TGTGCCAGCAGTTTAGTAGCTACCTCCTCCTACGAGCAGTACTTC
TRBV7-9	.	.	TRBJ2-1	CASSLLRGSYNEQFF	TGTGCCAGCAGCTTACTCCGGGGCTCCTACAATGAGCAGTTCTTC
TRBV19	once	TRBD1	TRBJ2-7	CASSSPPRLGGQGAVHEQYF	TGTGCCAGTAGTAGCCCTCCCCGGCTGGGAGGACAGGGGGCGGTCCACGAGCAGTACTTC
TRBV18	.	.	TRBJ2-2	CASSPEGFNTGELFF	TGTGCCAGCTCACCAGAAGGGTTTAACACCGGGGAGCTGTTTTTT
TRBV29-1	.	.	TRBJ2-1	CSDEPNNEQFF	TGCAGCGATGAGCCGAACAATGAGCAGTTCTTC
TRBV6-5	few	.	TRBJ1-4	CASGRPAANEKLFF	TGTGCCAGCGGCCGGCCGGCAGCTAATGAAAAACTGTTTTTT
TRBV4-2	few	.	TRBJ2-7	CASSQESKRLPYEQYF	TGTGCCAGCAGCCAAGAGAGCAAGCGGTTACCCTACGAGCAGTACTTC
TRBV7-9	.	.	TRBJ2-1	CASSGGGYNEQFF	TGTGCCAGCAGCGGGGGCGGGTACAATGAGCAGTTCTTC
TRBV19	.	TRBD1	TRBJ1-5	CASSPLRGSPTEPQHF	TGTGCCAGTAGCCCTCTCAGGGGGTCCCCAACGGAGCCCCAGCATTTT
TRBV7-2	.	TRBD1	TRBJ1-1	CASSSQGGTEAFF	TGTGCCAGCAGCTCCCAGGGGGGCACTGAAGCTTTCTTT
TRBV29-1	.	TRBD1	TRBJ1-2	CSVDLGQGTYGYTF	TGCAGCGTTGACCTCGGACAGGGGACCTATGGCTACACCTTC
TRBV6-5	once	TRBD2	TRBJ2-7	CASTGLAGGTYEQYF	TGTGCCAGCACTGGACTAGCGGGAGGAACCTACGAGCAGTACTTC
TRBV30	.	.	TRBJ1-1	CAWSVLQGTEAFF	TGTGCCTGGAGTGTACTGCAGGGCACTGAAGCTTTCTTT
TRBV19	.	.	TRBJ2-7	CASSIGGFAYEQYF	TGTGCCAGTAGTATAGGTGGTTTTGCCTACGAGCAGTACTTC
TRBV7-2	.	.	TRBJ2-7	CASSATTRIDQQYF	TGTGCCAGCAGCGCCACGACTAGAATCGATCAGCAGTACTTC
TRBV4-1	.	.	TRBJ1-3	CASSQVTSGNTIYF	TGCGCCAGCAGCCAAGTTACTTCGGGAAACACCATATATTTT